The TCR beta chain under discussion was sequenced for a study of cytomegalovirus exposure and HLA in healthy donors. General study points: In an earlier analysis, about 87% or about 30%: the productive usage of most TCR beta V segments.

Regarding donors, all were healthy bone marrow donors. The PCR made use of 60 Vbeta and 13 Jbeta primers. The protocol was immunoSEQ multiplex PCR, while the TCRdb copy is restricted to in-frame clones and leaves out a portion. Of fewer than 150,000 clones listed, 73% were seen once; the top ten hold approximately 14%. Concerning this clone: Antigen: not known.

Sample: PBMCs. This sequence was found in a human donor in good health.

The CDR3: CSATRDSAAEAFF. For the CDR3, the DNA is TGCAGCGCCACCCGGGACAGCGCGGCTGAAGCTTTCTTT. The chain links TRBV29-1 to TRBJ1-1; the match to TRBD1 covers 7 bases. The germline gives CDR1 SQVTM, CDR2 ANQGSEA. Trimming took 7 bases from V and 6 from J; bases not matched to a gene: 11. The CDR3 runs 13 residues.